This passage covers 2 T cell receptor beta chains from one sample sequenced in a study of T cell changes during pregnancy in multiple sclerosis (dated by TCRdb to about 2019). Library preparation used the immunoSEQ multiplex PCR assay. TCRdb took this table from immuneACCESS and kept in-frame rearrangements with V and J called. Such tables lack part of the clones; where checked against another copy, unresolved V genes explain under half of the gap, and the rest is unexplained. The sample includes some 75,000 clones, with about 96% observed a single time. The top ten clonotypes cover 0.85% to 1.3% of the sample. Material: peripheral blood, obtained in the second trimester of pregnancy. The receptors here all came from a female donor with multiple sclerosis, enrolled in a pregnancy study.

The rearrangement links TRBV5-1 to TRBJ2-2; weak D call: TRBD1 (5 bases). From germline, CDR1 is SGHRS and CDR2 YFSETQ. This CDR3 is built from 14 residues. V was shortened by 3 bases and J by 5 bases, with 11 bases between the two germline ends. CDR3 nucleotides: TGCGCCAGCAGCTGGGGCCCAGGGACCGGGGAGCTGTTTTTT. It encodes CASSWGPGTGELFF. Together with reference TRBV5-1 and TRBJ2-2, the CDR3 gives the full variable domain: KAGVTQTPRYLIKTRGQQVTLSCSPISGHRSVSWYQQTPGQGLQFLFEYFSETQRNKGNFPGRFSGRQFSNSRSEMNVSTLELGDSALYLCASSWGPGTGELFFGEGSRLTVL.

The chain carries TRBV9 and TRBJ2-3, with TRBD2 as a possible D gene (5 bases). Between the trimmed V and J ends, which lost 0 bases and 0 bases, there was a span of 11 bases. The CDR3 runs to 16 residues. In germline, CDR1 is SGDLS, CDR2 YYNGEE. CDR3 DNA sequence: TGTGCCAGCAGCGTAGGCGGGCGCAGGAGCACAGATACGCAGTATTTT. This codes for CASSVGGRRSTDTQYF.